This passage covers 11 T cell receptor beta chains from one sample sequenced in a study of chemoradiotherapy in HPV16-positive cancers. TCRdb's copy holds only in-frame clones and misses some; the assay was immunoSEQ multiplex PCR. The table shows about 20,000 clones, with 70% to 90% occurring only once. The specimen was blood, collected from a patient who underwent chemoradiotherapy. The receptors derive from a human donor with HPV-associated anogenital cancer.

The V gene is TRBV18, the J gene TRBJ2-1; D perhaps matches TRBD2 (8 bases). Deletions cut 6 bases from V and 9 bases from J, with 18 bases between. Germline CDR1 reads KGHSH; CDR2 reads LQKENI. The CDR3 covers 14 residues. As DNA, the CDR3 is TGTGCCAGCTCCCCCGGGAGGGGGCATAGTGAGCAGTTCTTC. It encodes CASSPGRGHSEQFF.

The V gene is TRBV27, the J gene TRBJ2-7; TRBD1 is a possible D gene (6 bases). V was pared by 1 base and J by 2 bases, with 18 bases between. The CDR3 loop spans 17 amino acids. Looked up from germline, CDR1 is MNHEY and CDR2 is SMNVEV (reference sequence). CDR3 sequence (DNA): TGTGCCAGCAGTTTATTCACGGACAGTCCTTGGCCCTACGAGCAGTACTTC. Encoded protein: CASSLFTDSPWPYEQYF.

This clone was counted between two and nine times. The chain employs TRBV30 and TRBJ2-5; 7 bases are shared with TRBD2. The CDR3 length is 14 residues. V lost 2 bases, J lost 2 bases, and 5 bases stayed unmatched. Germline V gives CDR1 GTSNPN, CDR2 SVGIG (reference sequence). CDR3 in amino acids: CAWSLLGGQETQYF. CDR3 coding DNA: TGTGCCTGGAGTTTACTGGGGGGGCAAGAGACCCAGTACTTC. The full variable domain, completed using reference TRBV30 and TRBJ2-5, is SQTIHQWPATLVQPVGSPLSLECTVEGTSNPNLYWYRQAAGRGLQLLFYSVGIGQISSEVPQNLSASRPQDRQFILSSKKLLLSDSGFYLCAWSLLGGQETQYFGPGTRLLVL.

The chain carries TRBV14 and TRBJ2-3, with TRBD2 matching over 8 bases. Trimming at V came to 4 bases and at J to 6 bases, leaving 6 bases not matched to a gene. Germline V gene sequence: CDR1 SGHDN, CDR2 FVKESK. This CDR3 contains 14 residues. The CDR3: CASSRGASGDTQYF. The CDR3 DNA reads as TGTGCCAGCAGCCGGGGGGCTAGCGGGGATACGCAGTATTTT.

V usage is TRBV7-8 and J usage is TRBJ2-2, with D unclear. Germline V gives CDR1 SGHVS, CDR2 FQNEAQ. The CDR3 sequence is 12 residues long. The V and J ends lost 5 bases and 0 bases respectively, with 1 base between them. The CDR3 sequence: CASSPNTGELFF. The CDR3 nucleotides are TGTGCCAGCAGCCCGAACACCGGGGAGCTGTTTTTT. Drawing the rest from reference TRBV7-8 and TRBJ2-2, the complete variable domain is GAGVSQSPRYKVAKRGQDVALRCDPISGHVSLFWYQQALGQGPEFLTYFQNEAQLDKSGLPSDRFFAERPEGSVSTLKIQRTQQEDSAVYLCASSPNTGELFFGEGSRLTVL.

V gene TRBV6-1 combines with J gene TRBJ2-7; D assignment may be TRBD1 or TRBD2 (5 bases each). Trimming stripped 3 bases from V and 1 base from J, with 13 bases between. The CDR3 has 15 residues. Germline CDR1 is MNHNS and CDR2 is SASEGT. The CDR3, as DNA: TGTGCCAGCAGTGACAGGGAGACAGCATCCTACGAGCAGTACTTC. It yields the protein CASSDRETASYEQYF.

V gene TRBV27 combines with J gene TRBJ1-1, with TRBD1 identical over 8 bases. CDR1 and CDR2 (germline): MNHEY, SMNVEV (reference sequence). The CDR3 runs to 13 residues. V trimming: 2 bases; J trimming: 8 bases; junction bases outside the gene matches: 4. This CDR3 reads CASSLAGQAEAFF. CDR3 DNA sequence: TGTGCCAGCAGTTTAGCGGGACAGGCCGAAGCTTTCTTT.

The chain has TRBV6-6 and TRBJ1-4; maybe TRBD1 (6 bases). CDR1 is MNHNY, CDR2 SVGAGI, per germline (reference sequence). The CDR3 spans 14 residues. V was shortened by 0 bases and J by 7 bases, with 9 bases between the two germline ends. The CDR3 nucleotides read TGTGCCAGCAGTTACTCTGGGGGCGTTGAAAAACTGTTTTTT. Translating gives CASSYSGGVEKLFF.

The genes are TRBV10-3 and TRBJ2-3; 9 bases are a match to TRBD2. The CDR3 has 13 residues. Germline V gene lookup returns CDR1 ENHRY and CDR2 SYGVKD. After removal of 11 bases from V and 3 bases from J, the junction contained 6 bases not matched to a gene. In DNA, the CDR3 is TGTGCCGCCTTAGCGGGGGCTACAGATACGCAGTATTTT. It is translated as CAALAGATDTQYF.

The gene calls are TRBV5-1 and TRBJ1-2, with 8 bases aligning to TRBD1. There are 16 residues in the CDR3. Germline V gene data show CDR1 as SGHRS and CDR2 as YFSETQ. The ends lost 0 bases at V and 6 bases at J; junction bases unmatched: 10. The CDR3 loop reads CASSLVLGQGGDGYTF. The CDR3 DNA is TGCGCCAGCAGCTTGGTCCTCGGACAGGGTGGCGATGGCTACACCTTC.

The V call is TRBV5-1, the J call TRBJ2-5; TRBD2 agrees at 7 bases. V lost 0 bases, J lost 1 base, and 6 bases stayed unmatched. In germline, CDR1 is SGHRS, CDR2 YFSETQ. The length of the CDR3 is 16 residues. CDR3 sequence reads: CASSLGPSGFQETQYF. As DNA, the CDR3 is TGCGCCAGCAGCTTGGGACCTAGCGGTTTCCAAGAGACCCAGTACTTC.